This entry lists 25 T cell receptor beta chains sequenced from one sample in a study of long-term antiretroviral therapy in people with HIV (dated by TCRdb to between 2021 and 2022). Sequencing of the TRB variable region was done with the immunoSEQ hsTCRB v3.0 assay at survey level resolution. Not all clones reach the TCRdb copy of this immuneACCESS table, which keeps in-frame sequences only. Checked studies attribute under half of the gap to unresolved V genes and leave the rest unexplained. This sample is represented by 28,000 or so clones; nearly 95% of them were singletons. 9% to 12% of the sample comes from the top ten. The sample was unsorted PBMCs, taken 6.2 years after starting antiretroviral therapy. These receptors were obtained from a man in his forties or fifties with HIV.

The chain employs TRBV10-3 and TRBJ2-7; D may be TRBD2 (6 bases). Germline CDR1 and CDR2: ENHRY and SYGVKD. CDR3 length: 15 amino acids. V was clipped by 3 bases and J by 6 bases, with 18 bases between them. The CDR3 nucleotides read TGTGCCATCAGTGATTCCGGGACTCCTAGTACCGAGCAGTACTTC. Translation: CAISDSGTPSTEQYF.

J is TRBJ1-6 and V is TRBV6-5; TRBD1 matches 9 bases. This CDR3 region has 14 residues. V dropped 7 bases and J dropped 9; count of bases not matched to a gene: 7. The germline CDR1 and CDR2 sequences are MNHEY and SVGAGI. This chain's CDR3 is CASKYGTGSSPLHF. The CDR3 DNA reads TGTGCCAGCAAGTACGGGACAGGGTCTTCACCCCTCCACTTT.

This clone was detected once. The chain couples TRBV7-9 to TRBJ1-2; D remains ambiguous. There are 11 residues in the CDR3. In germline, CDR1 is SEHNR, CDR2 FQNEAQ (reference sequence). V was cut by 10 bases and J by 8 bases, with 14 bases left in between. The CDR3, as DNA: TGTGCCACCCGGGCAGACCTGGGCTACACCTTC. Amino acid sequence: CATRADLGYTF.

The CDR3 sequence is CASSFGGHSYEQYF. Here the CDR3 DNA reads TGTGCCAGTAGTTTCGGGGGCCACTCCTACGAGCAGTACTTC. The V and J genes are TRBV19 and TRBJ2-7; D possibly uses TRBD1 or TRBD2 (6 bases each). The V end was cut by 5 bases, the J end by 0 bases, with 11 bases between. Germline-derived CDR1 and CDR2 are LNHDA and SQIVND (reference sequence). The CDR3 has 14 residues.

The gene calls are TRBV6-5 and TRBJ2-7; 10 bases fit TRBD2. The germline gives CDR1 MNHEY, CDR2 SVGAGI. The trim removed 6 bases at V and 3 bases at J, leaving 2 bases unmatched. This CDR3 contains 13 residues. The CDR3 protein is CASSRTSGYEQYF. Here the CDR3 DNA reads TGTGCCAGCAGCAGGACTAGCGGCTACGAGCAGTACTTC.

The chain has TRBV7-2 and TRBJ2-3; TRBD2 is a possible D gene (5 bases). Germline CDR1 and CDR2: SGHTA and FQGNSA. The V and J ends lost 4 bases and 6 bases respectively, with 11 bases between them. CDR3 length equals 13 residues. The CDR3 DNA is TGTGCCAGCAGCTCGGACTTCCGGGATACGCAGTATTTT. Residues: CASSSDFRDTQYF.

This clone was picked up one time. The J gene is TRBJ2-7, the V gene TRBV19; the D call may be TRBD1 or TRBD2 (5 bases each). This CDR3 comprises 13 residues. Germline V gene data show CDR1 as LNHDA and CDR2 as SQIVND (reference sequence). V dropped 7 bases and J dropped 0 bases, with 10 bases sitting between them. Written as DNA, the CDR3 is TGTGCCAGTAACCGGGGCGCCTCCTACGAGCAGTACTTC. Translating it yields CASNRGASYEQYF.

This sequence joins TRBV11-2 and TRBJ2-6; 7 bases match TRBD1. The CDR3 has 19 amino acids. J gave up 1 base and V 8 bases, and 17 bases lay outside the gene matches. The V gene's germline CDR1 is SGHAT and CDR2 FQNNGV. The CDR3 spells CASGVEGDSLGSGANVLTF. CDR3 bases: TGTGCCAGCGGCGTCGAAGGGGACAGCCTAGGTTCTGGGGCCAACGTCCTGACTTTC.

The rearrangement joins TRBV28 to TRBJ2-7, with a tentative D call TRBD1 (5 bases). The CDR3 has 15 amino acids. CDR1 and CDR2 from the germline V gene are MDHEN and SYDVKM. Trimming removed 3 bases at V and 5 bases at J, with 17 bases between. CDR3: CASSFLGPAQDEQYF. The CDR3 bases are TGTGCCAGCAGTTTTTTGGGCCCTGCACAGGACGAGCAGTACTTC.

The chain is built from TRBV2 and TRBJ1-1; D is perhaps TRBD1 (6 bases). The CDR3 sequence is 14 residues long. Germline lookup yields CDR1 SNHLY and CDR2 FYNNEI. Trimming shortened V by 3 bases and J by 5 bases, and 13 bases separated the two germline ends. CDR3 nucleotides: TGTGCCAGCAGTGACGAAGGGGGTAGGACTGAAGCTTTCTTT. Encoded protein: CASSDEGGRTEAFF.

CDR3 amino acids: CAISEMDSSDNSPLHF. Here the CDR3 DNA reads TGTGCCATCAGTGAGATGGACAGTTCAGATAATTCACCCCTCCACTTT. V and J are TRBV10-3 and TRBJ1-6; D possibly corresponds to TRBD1 (6 bases). Trimming took 2 bases from V and 5 from J, leaving 13 bases between them. The germline V gene encodes CDR1 ENHRY and CDR2 SYGVKD. The CDR3 spans 16 residues.

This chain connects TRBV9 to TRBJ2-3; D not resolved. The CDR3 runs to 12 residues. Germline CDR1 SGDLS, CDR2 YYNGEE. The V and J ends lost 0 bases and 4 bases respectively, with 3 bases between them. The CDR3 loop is CASSVGADTQYF. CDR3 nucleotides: TGTGCCAGCAGCGTAGGAGCAGATACGCAGTATTTT.

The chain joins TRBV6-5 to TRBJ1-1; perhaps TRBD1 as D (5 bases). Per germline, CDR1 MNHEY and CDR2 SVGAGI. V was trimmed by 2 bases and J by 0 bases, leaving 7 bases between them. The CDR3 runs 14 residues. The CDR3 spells CASSYGTVNTEAFF. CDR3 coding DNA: TGTGCCAGCAGTTACGGGACCGTGAACACTGAAGCTTTCTTT.

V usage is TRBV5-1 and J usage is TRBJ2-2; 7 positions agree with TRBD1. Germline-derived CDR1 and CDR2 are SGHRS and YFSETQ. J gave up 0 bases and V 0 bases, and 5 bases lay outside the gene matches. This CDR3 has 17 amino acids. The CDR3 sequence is CASSLDPQGSNTGELFF. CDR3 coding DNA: TGCGCCAGCAGCTTGGACCCACAGGGGTCGAACACCGGGGAGCTGTTTTTT. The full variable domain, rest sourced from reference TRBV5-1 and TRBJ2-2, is KAGVTQTPRYLIKTRGQQVTLSCSPISGHRSVSWYQQTPGQGLQFLFEYFSETQRNKGNFPGRFSGRQFSNSRSEMNVSTLELGDSALYLCASSLDPQGSNTGELFFGEGSRLTVL.

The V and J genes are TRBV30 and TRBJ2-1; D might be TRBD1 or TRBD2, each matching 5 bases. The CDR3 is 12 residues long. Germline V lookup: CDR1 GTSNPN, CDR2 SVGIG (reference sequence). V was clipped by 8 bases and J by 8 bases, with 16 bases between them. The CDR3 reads CAPTPGPDEQFF. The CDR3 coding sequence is TGTGCCCCAACGCCGGGGCCGGATGAGCAGTTCTTC. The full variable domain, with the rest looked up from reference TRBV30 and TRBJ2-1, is SQTIHQWPATLVQPVGSPLSLECTVEGTSNPNLYWYRQAAGRGLQLLFYSVGIGQISSEVPQNLSASRPQDRQFILSSKKLLLSDSGFYLCAPTPGPDEQFFGPGTRLTVL.

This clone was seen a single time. Here the CDR3 reads CASSPLPGQGYNEQFF. CDR3 nucleotides: TGCGCCAGCAGCCCACTGCCGGGACAGGGTTACAATGAGCAGTTCTTC. The rearrangement uses TRBV4-1 and TRBJ2-1; 9 nucleotides match TRBD1. The germline V gene encodes CDR1 MGHRA and CDR2 YSYEKL. V shed 4 bases, J shed 4 bases, and the junction held 8 bases outside the gene matches. The CDR3 sequence is 16 residues long.

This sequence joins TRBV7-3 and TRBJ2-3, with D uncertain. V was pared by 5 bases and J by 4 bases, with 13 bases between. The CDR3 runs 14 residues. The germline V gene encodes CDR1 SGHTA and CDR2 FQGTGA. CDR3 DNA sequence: TGTGCCAGCAGCCCAGACCCTTTGGCAGATACGCAGTATTTT. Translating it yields CASSPDPLADTQYF.

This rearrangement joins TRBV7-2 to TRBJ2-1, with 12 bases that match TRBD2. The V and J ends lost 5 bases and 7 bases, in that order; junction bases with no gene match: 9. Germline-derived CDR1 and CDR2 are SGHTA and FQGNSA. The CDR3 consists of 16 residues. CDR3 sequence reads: CASSTTTSGSYNEQFF. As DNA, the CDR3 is TGTGCCAGCAGCACAACGACTAGCGGGAGTTATAATGAGCAGTTCTTC.

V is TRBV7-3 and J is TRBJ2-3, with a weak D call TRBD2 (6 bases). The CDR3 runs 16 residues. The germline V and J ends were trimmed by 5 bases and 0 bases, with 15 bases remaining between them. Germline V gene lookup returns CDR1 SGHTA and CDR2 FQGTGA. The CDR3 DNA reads TGTGCCAGCAGCCCCACGGGGAGGATTAGCACAGATACGCAGTATTTT. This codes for CASSPTGRISTDTQYF. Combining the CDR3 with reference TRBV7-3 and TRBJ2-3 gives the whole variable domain GAGVSQTPSNKVTEKGKYVELRCDPISGHTALYWYRQSLGQGPEFLIYFQGTGAADDSGLPNDRFFAVRPEGSVSTLKIQRTERGDSAVYLCASSPTGRISTDTQYFGPGTRLTVL.

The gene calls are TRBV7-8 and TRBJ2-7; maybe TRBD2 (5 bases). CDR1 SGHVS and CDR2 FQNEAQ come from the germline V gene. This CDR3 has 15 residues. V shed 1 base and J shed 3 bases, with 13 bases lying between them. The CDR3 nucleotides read TGTGCCAGCAGCTTAGTAGACGGGGAGCACTACGAGCAGTACTTC. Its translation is CASSLVDGEHYEQYF. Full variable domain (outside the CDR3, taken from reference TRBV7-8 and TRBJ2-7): GAGVSQSPRYKVAKRGQDVALRCDPISGHVSLFWYQQALGQGPEFLTYFQNEAQLDKSGLPSDRFFAERPEGSVSTLKIQRTQQEDSAVYLCASSLVDGEHYEQYFGPGTRLTVT.

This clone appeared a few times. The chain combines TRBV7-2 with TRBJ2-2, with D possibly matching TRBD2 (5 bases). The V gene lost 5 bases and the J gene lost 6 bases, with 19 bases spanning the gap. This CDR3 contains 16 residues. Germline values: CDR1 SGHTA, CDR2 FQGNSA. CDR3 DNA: TGTGCCAGCAGCCAGGACTCATCTCAGCCTCCCGGGGAGCTGTTTTTT. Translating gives CASSQDSSQPPGELFF. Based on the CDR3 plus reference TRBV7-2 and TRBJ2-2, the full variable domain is GAGVSQSPSNKVTEKGKDVELRCDPISGHTALYWYRQSLGQGLEFLIYFQGNSAPDKSGLPSDRFSAERTGGSVSTLTIQRTQQEDSAVYLCASSQDSSQPPGELFFGEGSRLTVL.

The CDR3 DNA follows: TGCGCCAGCAGTGAGGGGCCGGGACAGGGCTACGAGCAGTACTTC. Translated, it gives CASSEGPGQGYEQYF. The genes are TRBV10-1 and TRBJ2-7; 9 positions agree with TRBD1. The germline V gene encodes CDR1 WNHNN and CDR2 SYGVQD (reference sequence). The CDR3 totals 15 residues. V lost 2 bases, J lost 3 bases, and 5 bases stayed unmatched.

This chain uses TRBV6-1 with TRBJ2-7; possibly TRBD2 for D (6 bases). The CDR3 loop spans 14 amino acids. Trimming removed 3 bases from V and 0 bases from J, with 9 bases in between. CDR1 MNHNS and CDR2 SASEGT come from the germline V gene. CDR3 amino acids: CASSDSGYSYEQYF. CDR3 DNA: TGTGCCAGCAGTGATAGCGGTTACTCCTACGAGCAGTACTTC.

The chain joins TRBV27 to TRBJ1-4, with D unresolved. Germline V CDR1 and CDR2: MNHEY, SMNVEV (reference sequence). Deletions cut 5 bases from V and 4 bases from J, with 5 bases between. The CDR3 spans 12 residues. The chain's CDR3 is CASSNINEKLFF. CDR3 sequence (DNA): TGTGCCAGCAGTAACATTAATGAAAAACTGTTTTTT.

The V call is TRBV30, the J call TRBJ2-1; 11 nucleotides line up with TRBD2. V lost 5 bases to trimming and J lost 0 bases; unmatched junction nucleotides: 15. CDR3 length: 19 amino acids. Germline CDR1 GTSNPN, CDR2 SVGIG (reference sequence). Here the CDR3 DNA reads TGTGCCTGGGTCGGTCGAATAGCGGGAGGGACGAGCTCCTACAATGAGCAGTTCTTC. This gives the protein CAWVGRIAGGTSSYNEQFF.